A selection of T cell receptor beta chains follows, all from one sample in a study of cytomegalovirus exposure and HLA in healthy donors. TCRdb keeps only in-frame clones here, not all; method: immunoSEQ multiplex PCR. This table holds about 120,000 clones, about 86% found once. Source material: PBMCs. The receptors derive from a woman aged 25 to 39 in good health and CMV-seronegative. Both conserved end residues are part of each CDR3. Each record gives: V gene, clone size, J gene, D gene, CDR3 DNA, CDR3 protein. A D gene is named only where the DNA matches it firmly. The size of a clone is reported for some rows only, either as once, few or many, or as a class for expanded clones.

TRBV7-2	NA	TRBJ2-3	NA	TGTGCCAGCAGCTCCCCCGCGGGTTCAGGGGCAGATACGCAGTATTTT	CASSSPAGSGADTQYF
TRBV6-1	few	TRBJ2-7	NA	TGTGCCAGCAGTGAAGACAGGGTAAGGGTAGCGGGCCCCCTCTACGAGCAGTACTTC	CASSEDRVRVAGPLYEQYF
TRBV9	NA	TRBJ2-1	NA	TGTGCCAGCAGCGTAGGGAGCTACAATGAGCAGTTCTTC	CASSVGSYNEQFF
TRBV11-2	NA	TRBJ2-7	NA	TGTGCCAGCAGCTTAGATGTGTCGGGCTCCTACGAGCAGTACTTC	CASSLDVSGSYEQYF
TRBV9	NA	TRBJ1-5	NA	TGTGCCAGCAGCGCCGGTAGCAATCAGCCCCAGCATTTT	CASSAGSNQPQHF
TRBV27	once	TRBJ1-1	TRBD1	TGTGCCAGCAGTTTACGACCTCCCGGGACAGTGAACACTGAAGCTTTCTTT	CASSLRPPGTVNTEAFF
TRBV27	NA	TRBJ2-1	NA	TGTGCCAGCAGCTCCCCCCGCGGCGGGGCGATCAATGAGCAGTTCTTC	CASSSPRGGAINEQFF
TRBV5-1	NA	TRBJ2-7	NA	TGCGCCAGCAGCGCGGGACAGAGCAGCTCCTACGAGCAGTACTTC	CASSAGQSSSYEQYF
TRBV10-1	NA	TRBJ2-7	TRBD2	TGCGCCAGCAGTGCTACAGCGGGAGTAGGTGACGAGCAGTACTTC	CASSATAGVGDEQYF
TRBV7-6	NA	TRBJ2-3	TRBD2	TGTGCCAGCTCCGGGGGGGGGCCCGTCACGCAGTATTTT	CASSGGGPVTQYF
TRBV19	NA	TRBJ2-1	TRBD1	TGTGCCAGTAGTCGACGGGACAGTTACTACAATGAGCAGTTCTTC	CASSRRDSYYNEQFF
TRBV7-9	NA	TRBJ2-3	TRBD1	TGTGCCAGCAGCGCCCGGACAGGTCCAGATACGCAGTATTTT	CASSARTGPDTQYF
TRBV6-1	NA	TRBJ2-1	NA	TGTGCCAGCAGTGAAGGCGGAGAGGGTAAGGATGAGCAGTTCTTC	CASSEGGEGKDEQFF
TRBV27	NA	TRBJ1-2	TRBD1	TGTGCCAGCTCGCCCCGGGACAGAAACTATGGCTACACCTTC	CASSPRDRNYGYTF
TRBV19	NA	TRBJ2-6	TRBD1	TGTGCCAGTAGTGTAAGGGGGCCCGGGGCCAACGTCCTGACTTTC	CASSVRGPGANVLTF
TRBV11-3	NA	TRBJ1-3	NA	TGTGCCAGCAGCTTGGGGCCCACTGGAAACACCATATATTTT	CASSLGPTGNTIYF
TRBV13	NA	TRBJ2-7	TRBD1	TGTGCCAGCAGCTTCACGACAGGGCCTCACGAGCAGTACTTC	CASSFTTGPHEQYF
TRBV6-5	once	TRBJ2-5	NA	TGTGCCAGCGGATTACAGGGAGAAGAGACCCAGTACTTC	CASGLQGEETQYF
TRBV18	NA	TRBJ1-2	TRBD1	TGTGCCAGCTCACCGGGACAGGGGCTTGGCGGCTACACCTTC	CASSPGQGLGGYTF
TRBV28	NA	TRBJ2-7	NA	TGTGCCAGCAGTTCGGTGGACCCACGTGGGGGCTGCGAGCAGTACTTC	CASSSVDPRGGCEQYF
TRBV28	NA	TRBJ1-5	NA	TGTGCCAGCAGCCCAGGGGTCCTAGATTGGGCCCAGCATTTT	CASSPGVLDWAQHF
TRBV6-4	NA	TRBJ2-2	TRBD2	TGTGCCAGCAGTGGGACTAGCGGGAGCACCGGGGAGCTGTTTTTT	CASSGTSGSTGELFF
TRBV29-1	NA	TRBJ2-3	TRBD2	TGCAGCGTTGCGTTAATAGCGGGAGTACCAGATACGCAGTATTTT	CSVALIAGVPDTQYF
TRBV2	NA	TRBJ2-1	NA	TGTGCCAGCAGTGATAGGGGGGGTTCCTACAATGAGCAGTTCTTC	CASSDRGGSYNEQFF
TRBV27	NA	TRBJ2-7	TRBD2	TGTGCCAGCAGTCCCACTAGCGGGAGACATTACGAGCAGTACTTC	CASSPTSGRHYEQYF
TRBV5-1	NA	TRBJ2-5	TRBD2	TGCGCCAGCAGCCCCCTGGGGGGACTAGCGGCCCCTCAAGAGACCCAGTACTTC	CASSPLGGLAAPQETQYF
TRBV7-8	once	TRBJ2-3	TRBD2	TGTGCCAGCAGCTTAATCCCTGGGGGGGGAGATACGCAGTATTTT	CASSLIPGGGDTQYF
TRBV7-9	NA	TRBJ2-3	NA	TGTGCCAGCAGCCCCGGGACATGGGATACGCAGTATTTT	CASSPGTWDTQYF
TRBV6-1	NA	TRBJ2-7	TRBD1	TGTGCCAGCAGAGACGACAGGGGGTACTCCTACGAGCAGTACTTC	CASRDDRGYSYEQYF
TRBV4-3	few	TRBJ2-1	TRBD2	TGCGCCAGCAGCCAAGATCCAGCGGGGGCGGGCCATGAGCAGTTCTTC	CASSQDPAGAGHEQFF
TRBV2	NA	TRBJ2-7	NA	TGTGCCAGCACCTACAGACAGGATAGTTACGAGCAGTACTTC	CASTYRQDSYEQYF
TRBV7-2	NA	TRBJ2-1	TRBD2	TGTGCCAGCAGCGTGGGACTAGCATGGGGCAATGAGCAGTTCTTC	CASSVGLAWGNEQFF
TRBV7-9	NA	TRBJ2-7	TRBD2	TGTTCCAGCAGCGCTAGCGGGCGTGTCCTCTCCTACGAGCAGTACTTC	CSSSASGRVLSYEQYF
TRBV15	NA	TRBJ1-2	NA	TGTGCCACCAGCACTCGGGGTTGGGATGGCTACACCTTC	CATSTRGWDGYTF
TRBV28	NA	TRBJ2-7	NA	TGTGCCAGCAGCGGTGAGGGAGCGAACTCCTACGAGCAGTACTTC	CASSGEGANSYEQYF
TRBV18	once	TRBJ2-7	TRBD2	TGTGCCAGCTCACCACAGGCACTAGCGGGGTACGAGCAGTACTTC	CASSPQALAGYEQYF
TRBV19	NA	TRBJ2-3	TRBD2	TGTGCCAGTAGTTGGCTAGCGGGAGAGGGCACAGATACGCAGTATTTT	CASSWLAGEGTDTQYF
TRBV15	once	TRBJ2-1	TRBD2	TGTGCCACCAGCAGAGAGGTAGGACTAGCGGGAGTTCGGGGGCGCAATGAGCAGTTCTTC	CATSREVGLAGVRGRNEQFF
TRBV11-1	NA	TRBJ2-1	TRBD2	TGTGCCAGCAGCTCCCGTGACCAGGGACTAGCGTCGGGGGAGCAGTTCTTC	CASSSRDQGLASGEQFF
TRBV5-1	once	TRBJ2-6	NA	TGCGCCAGCAGTCGGAGTCCACTCTCTGGGGCCAACGTCCTGACTTTC	CASSRSPLSGANVLTF
TRBV4-2	NA	TRBJ2-6	TRBD1	TGTGCCAGCAGCGGCCGGGACAGGCTATCTGGGGCCAACGTCCTGACTTTC	CASSGRDRLSGANVLTF
TRBV7-9	NA	TRBJ1-5	TRBD1	TGTGCCAGCAGCTTCGGACAGGGAAATCAGCCCCAGCATTTT	CASSFGQGNQPQHF
TRBV2	few	TRBJ2-7	NA	TGTGCCAGCAGTGAAAGCCTCTACGAGCAGTACTTC	CASSESLYEQYF
TRBV30	NA	TRBJ1-6	TRBD1	TGTGCCTGGATGGCGAAGGGGGCGCGGTCACCCCTCCACTTT	CAWMAKGARSPLHF
TRBV4-3	NA	TRBJ2-1	NA	TGCGCCAGCAGCCAAGATGCAGCGATCGGCCCCTACAATGAGCAGTTCTTC	CASSQDAAIGPYNEQFF
TRBV7-9	NA	TRBJ2-7	TRBD1	TGTGCCAGCAGCTTCGGACAGGGCTACGAGCAGTACTTC	CASSFGQGYEQYF
TRBV28	NA	TRBJ1-2	TRBD1	TGTGCCAGCAGTTCCGGACAGGGAGGCTATGGCTACACCTTC	CASSSGQGGYGYTF
TRBV19	NA	TRBJ2-3	TRBD2	TGTGCCAGTAGTTCTAGACTAGCGGGAGCGACGGATACGCAGTATTTT	CASSSRLAGATDTQYF
TRBV10-1	NA	TRBJ2-7	TRBD2	TGCGCCAGCAGTCTAAGCGGGAGTGGCGAGCAGTACTTC	CASSLSGSGEQYF
TRBV5-1	NA	TRBJ2-5	TRBD1	TGCGCCAGCAGCTTTATGTTGTGGACAGGGAGGCTCGGCTCGGAGACCCAGTACTTC	CASSFMLWTGRLGSETQYF
TRBV30	NA	TRBJ1-5	NA	TGTGCCTGGAGTCCCCCGGAGAGGATCAATCAGCCCCAGCATTTT	CAWSPPERINQPQHF
TRBV19	NA	TRBJ2-1	NA	TGTGCCAGTAGTATGGGAAGGCTCGGGGATCGAGAGCAGTTCTTC	CASSMGRLGDREQFF
TRBV6-5	NA	TRBJ1-2	NA	TGTGCCAGCACCGCCCTTGGGGGCGGCTATGGCTACACCTTC	CASTALGGGYGYTF
TRBV28	NA	TRBJ1-2	TRBD1	TGTGCCAGCAGTTTCCCGACAGGGGCCAATCTGCGTGGCTACACCTTC	CASSFPTGANLRGYTF
TRBV15	NA	TRBJ2-3	TRBD2	TGTGCCACCATGATGGGACTAGCGGGAGATACGCAGTATTTT	CATMMGLAGDTQYF
TRBV5-3	once	TRBJ1-5	NA	TGTGCCAGAAGCTTGACAGGGCATAATCAGCCCCAGCATTTT	CARSLTGHNQPQHF
TRBV19	NA	TRBJ1-4	TRBD1	TGTGCCAGTAGTATTGTCGGACAGGACCCGGAAGGAAAACTGTTTTTT	CASSIVGQDPEGKLFF